This T cell receptor (beta chain) is from a study of cytomegalovirus exposure and HLA in healthy donors. The study, taken as a whole, reports: One cluster of highly shared sequence variants probably arose as a sequencing artifact.

V shed 4 bases and J 6 bases; nucleotides not matched to a gene: 3. This CDR3 spans 13 amino acids. Germline values: CDR1 LNHDA, CDR2 SQIVND (reference sequence). Use of 60 Vbeta and 13 Jbeta primers characterized the PCR. Only in-frame clones appear in the TCRdb table, and some are missing; sequencing was by immunoSEQ multiplex PCR. The table records fewer than 200,000 clones, over 70% of them present only once. To note about this clone: Its matching antigen is unknown.

The receptor was derived from a woman in her fifties or sixties in good health and CMV-seropositive. Sequenced input: PBMCs. The V and J genes are TRBV19 and TRBJ1-2; 9 bases are a match to TRBD1. For the CDR3, the DNA is TGTGCCAGTAGTAGCTGGACAGGGGATGGCTACACCTTC. Translated, it gives CASSSWTGDGYTF.